This T cell receptor beta chain was obtained from a study of blood T cell repertoires in COVID-19. The assay was immunoSEQ multiplex PCR, and TCRdb's table has in-frame clones only and misses some. Among 200,000 to 300,000 clones listed, roughly 86% were seen once. Participants were aged roughly 18 to 90 years from roughly 26 US areas. Clinical history reported by participants formed the basis on which cohorts were assigned. Cohort 3 recovered donors had two negative PCRs, clearance, or symptom resolution. CDR1 and CDR2 (germline): SGHAT, FQNNGV. V lost 5 bases and J lost 2; bases outside the gene matches: 10. The CDR3 consists of 17 residues.

This TCR came from a woman younger than 30 who had recovered from COVID-19. The sample was PBMCs or T cells enriched from blood (not recorded which). This chain connects TRBV11-2 to TRBJ2-5; 11 nucleotides agree with TRBD2. The CDR3 nucleotides are TGTGCCAGCAGCATCCGACCTAGCGGGGGGCGGCAAGAGACCCAGTACTTC. Its translation: CASSIRPSGGRQETQYF.